This passage covers 25 T cell receptor beta chains from one sample sequenced in a study of human T cells and chemical hapten exposure. In TCRdb, the RACE reads were re-called with MiXCR into one record per CDR3 protein. The sample shows fewer than 300,000 distinct CDR3 sequences, about 8.6% of them seen only once. Time point specified: pre-sensitization, week 0. Treatment given: therapeutic diphenylcyclopropenone sensitization with weekly scalp DPC. The sample was whole blood, taken in connection with sensitization to the hapten diphenylcyclopropenone (DPC). These receptors came from a woman aged 40 to 50 with alopecia areata. Some clones in this sample may be carry-over from other donors' samples.

The chain joins TRBV12-3 or TRBV12-4 to TRBJ2-1, with 9 bases lining up with TRBD1. Losses at the gene ends were 0 bases for V and 5 bases for J; bases not matched to a gene: 2. The CDR3 covers 15 residues. CDR3 coding DNA: TGTGCCAGCAGTTTAGCGGGACAGGGAAACAATGAGCAGTTCTTC. This sequence encodes CASSLAGQGNNEQFF.

In DNA, the CDR3 is TGCGCCAGCAGCTTAATGCTCCAAGAGACCCAGTACTTC. It codes for CASSLMLQETQYF. The genes are TRBV5-1 and TRBJ2-5, with unresolved D. Trimming removed 2 bases from V and 1 base from J, with 6 bases in between. Germline CDR1 SGHRS, CDR2 YFSETQ. This CDR3 comprises 13 residues.

This clonotype came up many times. This chain uses TRBV29-1 with TRBJ1-6; D unresolved. Between the trimmed V and J ends, which lost 5 bases and 6 bases, there was a span of 11 bases. CDR3 length: 13 residues. Germline V gene data show CDR1 as SQVTM and CDR2 as ANQGSEA. CDR3 sequence reads: CSVTQSSNSPLHF. The CDR3 coding sequence is TGCAGCGTTACACAGAGTTCTAATTCACCCCTCCACTTT.

The chain joins TRBV7-9 to TRBJ1-4; 7 bases are a match to TRBD1. Losses at the gene ends were 4 bases for V and 8 bases for J; bases not matched to a gene: 10. The germline CDR1 and CDR2 sequences are SEHNR and FQNEAQ (reference sequence). This CDR3 is 15 amino acids long. CDR3 DNA: TGTGCCAGCAGCTCTTACAGGGGAAAGGAAGAAAAACTGTTTTTT. It yields the protein CASSSYRGKEEKLFF.

This clonotype has more than one count but fewer than ten. This chain joins TRBV3-1 and TRBJ1-5, with TRBD1 matching 8 bases. V lost 1 base and J lost 6; bases outside the gene matches: 8. This CDR3 has 16 amino acids. Germline CDR1 and CDR2: LGHDT and YNNKEL (reference sequence). This CDR3 is CASSQGVGQGFQPQHF. CDR3 coding DNA: TGTGCCAGCAGCCAAGGAGTCGGACAGGGCTTTCAGCCCCAGCATTTT.

J is TRBJ2-1 and V is TRBV6-5, with D unresolved. Germline values: CDR1 MNHEY, CDR2 SVGAGI. The CDR3 extends over 13 amino acids. V was clipped by 5 bases and J by 9 bases, with 14 bases between them. The CDR3 nucleotides are TGTGCCAGCAGTACAAACTGGGTGGGTGAGCAGTTCTTC. It is translated as CASSTNWVGEQFF.

In its sample, this clonotype was seen a few times. V gene TRBV12-3 or TRBV12-4 combines with J gene TRBJ2-1, with D perhaps TRBD2 (6 bases). Trimming stripped 8 bases from V and 0 bases from J, with 14 bases between. The CDR3 length is 15 residues. The chain's CDR3 is CASWGDSSSYNEQFF. DNA for the CDR3: TGTGCCAGCTGGGGGGACTCTAGCTCCTACAATGAGCAGTTCTTC.

This rearrangement joins TRBV11-2 to TRBJ1-3; no firm D call. This CDR3 comprises 11 residues. Germline V lookup: CDR1 SGHAT, CDR2 FQNNGV. The V end lost 3 bases, the J end lost 6 bases, and 3 bases lay between the germline ends. CDR3 loop: CASSFENTIYF. CDR3 nucleotides: TGTGCCAGCAGCTTCGAAAACACCATATATTTT. Looking up the rest from reference TRBV11-2 and TRBJ1-3 gives the full variable domain: EAGVAQSPRYKIIEKRQSVAFWCNPISGHATLYWYQQILGQGPKLLIQFQNNGVVDDSQLPKDRFSAERLKGVDSTLKIQPAKLEDSAVYLCASSFENTIYFGEGSWLTVV.

This clonotype was detected many times. The CDR3 DNA follows: TGTGCCAGCAGCCAAGGGGTTACCTTCCTAAAGGTGTTTTTT. This encodes CASSQGVTFLKVFF. This chain joins TRBV3-1 and TRBJ2-2; D call uncertain. The germline CDR1 and CDR2 sequences are LGHDT and YNNKEL (reference sequence). The CDR3 extends over 14 amino acids. Trimming took off 1 base at V and 15 bases at J, with 18 bases between the two ends.

The gene calls are TRBV5-1 and TRBJ2-3; 8 bases fit TRBD1. The V and J ends lost 7 bases and 5 bases, in that order; junction bases with no gene match: 9. Per the germline V gene, CDR1 is SGHRS and CDR2 is YFSETQ. This CDR3 has 14 residues. CDR3 in DNA: TGCGCCAGCTGCAATTCAGGGGGCCTAGATACGCAGTATTTT. Protein: CASCNSGGLDTQYF.

This clonotype was seen more than once but under ten times. V usage is TRBV6-5 and J usage is TRBJ1-6, with D possibly matching TRBD1 (5 bases). The germline V gene encodes CDR1 MNHEY and CDR2 SVGAGI. Trimming pared 0 bases from V and 6 bases from J, leaving 9 bases between. The CDR3 runs to 15 residues. CDR3 DNA sequence: TGTGCCAGCAGTTACTCGGGGGATCCTAATTCACCCCTCCACTTT. It codes for CASSYSGDPNSPLHF.

The sample holds a few counts of this clonotype. V and J are TRBV28 and TRBJ2-7, with 12 bases that match TRBD2. From germline, CDR1 is MDHEN and CDR2 SYDVKM. With 2 bases clipped from V and 1 base from J, the junction kept 6 bases outside the gene matches. The CDR3 is 17 residues long. The DNA for the CDR3 is TGTGCCAGCAGTTTAGGGCTAGCGGGAGGGCCGTCCTACGAGCAGTACTTC. Amino acids: CASSLGLAGGPSYEQYF.

This clonotype occurred a few times. The gene calls are TRBV27 and TRBJ1-1; TRBD1 matches 10 bases. J was trimmed by 2 bases and V by 7 bases; bases with no gene match: 7. Germline values: CDR1 MNHEY, CDR2 SMNVEV (reference sequence). This CDR3 contains 15 residues. The chain's CDR3 is CASISPTGGNTEAFF. The CDR3 region has the DNA TGTGCCAGCATTTCCCCGACAGGGGGCAACACTGAAGCTTTCTTT.

This clonotype was found a few times. CDR3 residues: CASSFGVVGANVLTF. In nucleotides, the CDR3 is TGTGCCAGCAGCTTTGGAGTTGTGGGGGCCAACGTCCTGACTTTC. This sequence joins TRBV11-3 and TRBJ2-6; D ambiguous. The CDR3 spans 15 residues. V dropped 3 bases and J dropped 4 bases, with 10 bases sitting between them. Germline-derived CDR1 and CDR2 are SGHNT and YENEEA. Full variable domain (rest looked up from reference TRBV11-3 and TRBJ2-6): EAGVVQSPRYKIIEKKQPVAFWCNPISGHNTLYWYLQNLGQGPELLIRYENEEAVDDSQLPKDRFSAERLKGVDSTLKIQPAELGDSAVYLCASSFGVVGANVLTFGAGSRLTVL.

This clonotype has ten or more counts. This chain uses TRBV29-1 with TRBJ1-1; D uncertain. The CDR3 totals 12 residues. Per germline, CDR1 SQVTM and CDR2 ANQGSEA. The V gene lost 4 bases and the J gene lost 1 base, with 7 bases spanning the gap. As DNA, the CDR3 is TGCAGCGTTGCCCCAGGGAACACTGAAGCTTTCTTT. It yields the protein CSVAPGNTEAFF.

In its sample, this clonotype was seen many times. The V and J genes are TRBV28 and TRBJ2-1; 8 bases map to TRBD2. This CDR3 has 17 amino acids. From germline, CDR1 is MDHEN and CDR2 SYDVKM. The J segment lost 7 bases and the V segment lost 8 bases, leaving 19 bases of the junction unmatched. The CDR3 nucleotides are TGTGCCAGCTCTCCCTGGGTCCCGGGAGGGCCGTGGAATGAGCAGTTCTTC. Protein sequence: CASSPWVPGGPWNEQFF.

This clonotype was observed at least ten times. The J gene is TRBJ1-1, the V gene TRBV20-1, with 7 positions matching TRBD1. CDR3 length equals 12 residues. Germline assignment: CDR1 DFQATT and CDR2 SNEGSKA (reference sequence). V was clipped by 5 bases and J by 8 bases; unmatched bases: 8. CDR3 sequence reads: CSALPDRFEAFF. The CDR3 DNA follows: TGCAGTGCTCTCCCGGACAGGTTCGAAGCTTTCTTT.

The chain employs TRBV12-3 or TRBV12-4 and TRBJ1-2, with 8 bases matching TRBD1. V dropped 6 bases and J dropped 3; count of bases not matched to a gene: 3. CDR3 length: 13 residues. The CDR3: CASSLDRDYGYTF. CDR3 DNA sequence: TGTGCCAGCAGCCTGGACAGGGACTATGGCTACACCTTC.

The chain combines TRBV5-1 with TRBJ2-6, with 7 bases fitting TRBD2. There are 17 residues in the CDR3. J lost 0 bases, V lost 3 bases, and 6 bases had no gene match. CDR1 and CDR2 (germline): SGHRS, YFSETQ. In DNA, the CDR3 is TGCGCCAGCAGCTCCCGCGGGGGAAGCTCTGGGGCCAACGTCCTGACTTTC. It is translated as CASSSRGGSSGANVLTF. The variable domain in full, with the rest retrieved from reference TRBV5-1 and TRBJ2-6, is KAGVTQTPRYLIKTRGQQVTLSCSPISGHRSVSWYQQTPGQGLQFLFEYFSETQRNKGNFPGRFSGRQFSNSRSEMNVSTLELGDSALYLCASSSRGGSSGANVLTFGAGSRLTVL.

This clonotype was detected many times. V usage is TRBV29-1 and J usage is TRBJ1-3, with no clear D. Germline CDR1 is SQVTM and CDR2 is ANQGSEA. The CDR3 runs to 13 residues. Between the trimmed V and J ends, which lost 7 bases and 0 bases, there was a span of 10 bases. This chain's CDR3 is CSAGVDSGNTIYF. Here the CDR3 DNA reads TGCAGCGCCGGGGTAGACTCTGGAAACACCATATATTTT.

There are a few counts of this clonotype. This chain connects TRBV12-3 or TRBV12-4 to TRBJ2-7; 8 positions match TRBD1. The CDR3 sequence is 14 residues long. Germline trimming cut 6 bases from V and 4 bases from J; bases unmatched to any gene: 8. DNA for the CDR3: TGTGCCAGCAGCACCCAGGGGGCCGGGTACGAGCAGTACTTC. Translated: CASSTQGAGYEQYF.

V and J are TRBV4-1 and TRBJ2-7; D remains unclear. This CDR3 is built from 13 residues. Trimming stripped 5 bases from V and 4 bases from J, with 12 bases between. Germline assignment: CDR1 MGHRA and CDR2 YSYEKL. The CDR3 loop reads CASSKALQYEQYF. DNA for the CDR3: TGCGCCAGCAGCAAAGCGTTACAGTACGAGCAGTACTTC.

CDR3 nucleotide sequence: TGCAGTGCTAGTCAGGGACAGGGCGTCAATCAGCCCCAGCATTTT. It codes for CSASQGQGVNQPQHF. V usage is TRBV20-1 and J usage is TRBJ1-5; 9 bases are shared with TRBD1. Trimming took 3 bases from V and 3 from J; bases not matched to a gene: 6. This CDR3 has 15 amino acids. Germline V lookup: CDR1 DFQATT, CDR2 SNEGSKA (reference sequence).

The rearrangement joins TRBV6-1 to TRBJ1-6, with 7 bases aligning to TRBD1. V lost 5 bases and J lost 7; bases outside the gene matches: 5. The germline V gene has CDR1 MNHNS and CDR2 SASEGT. This CDR3 region has 14 residues. The DNA of the CDR3 is TGTGCCAGCAGTCTAACAGGGGAAAATTCACCCCTCCACTTT. Its protein product is CASSLTGENSPLHF.

The table lists this clonotype with a few counts. The rearrangement uses TRBV12-3 or TRBV12-4 and TRBJ2-1; possible D gene TRBD2, 5 bases. The CDR3 spans 13 residues. Trimming stripped 5 bases from V and 7 bases from J, with 12 bases between. CDR3 sequence reads: CASSVYGVNEQFF. The CDR3, as DNA: TGTGCCAGCAGTGTGTACGGGGTAAATGAGCAGTTCTTC.